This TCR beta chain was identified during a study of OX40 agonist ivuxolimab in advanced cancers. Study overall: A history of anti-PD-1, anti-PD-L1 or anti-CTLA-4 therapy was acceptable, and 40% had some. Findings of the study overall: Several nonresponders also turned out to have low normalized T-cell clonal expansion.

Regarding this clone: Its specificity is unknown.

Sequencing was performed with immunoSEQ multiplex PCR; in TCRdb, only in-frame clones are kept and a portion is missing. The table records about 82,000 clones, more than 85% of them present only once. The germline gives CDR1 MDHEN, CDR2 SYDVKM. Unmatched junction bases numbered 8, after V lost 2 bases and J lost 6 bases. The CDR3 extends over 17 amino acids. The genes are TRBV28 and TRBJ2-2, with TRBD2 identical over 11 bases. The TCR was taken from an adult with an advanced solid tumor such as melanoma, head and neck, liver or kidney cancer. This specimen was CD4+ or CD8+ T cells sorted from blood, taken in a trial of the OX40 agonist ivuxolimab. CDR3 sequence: CASSLLAGGPSAGELFF. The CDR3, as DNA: TGTGCCAGCAGTTTACTAGCGGGAGGCCCTTCCGCCGGGGAGCTGTTTTTT. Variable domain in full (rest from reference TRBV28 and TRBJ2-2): DVKVTQSSRYLVKRTGEKVFLECVQDMDHENMFWYRQDPGLGLRLIYFSYDVKMKEKGDIPEGYSVSREKKERFSLILESASTNQTSMYLCASSLLAGGPSAGELFFGEGSRLTVL.